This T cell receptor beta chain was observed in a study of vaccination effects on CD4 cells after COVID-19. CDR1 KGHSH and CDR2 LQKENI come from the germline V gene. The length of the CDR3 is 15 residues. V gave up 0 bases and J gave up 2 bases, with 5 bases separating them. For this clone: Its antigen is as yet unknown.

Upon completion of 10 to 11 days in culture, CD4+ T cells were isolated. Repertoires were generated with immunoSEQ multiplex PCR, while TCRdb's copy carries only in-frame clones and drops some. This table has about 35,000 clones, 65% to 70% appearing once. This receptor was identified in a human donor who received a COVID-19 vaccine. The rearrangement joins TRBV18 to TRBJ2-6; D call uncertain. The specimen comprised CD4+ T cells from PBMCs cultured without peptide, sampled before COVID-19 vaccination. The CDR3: CASSPPAAGANVLTF. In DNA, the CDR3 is TGTGCCAGCTCACCACCCGCGGCTGGGGCCAACGTCCTGACTTTC.